This T cell receptor (beta chain) was observed in a study of cytotoxic CD8 clonotypes in ibrutinib-treated CLL (dated by TCRdb to about 2021). Describing the broader study: The cohort had eleven to twelve relapsed/refractory and some 15 treatment-naive patients; some 17 were IGHV unmutated. Partial responses were observed in 24 patients and complete responses in 2; after a median follow-up of roughly 72 months, remission was maintained in roughly 14 patients and progression was observed in approximately twelve. Response samples were taken after a median of 12 months on treatment, ranging from about 6 to 40 months. Samples averaged about 260,000 productive templates and 80,000 to 100,000 productive rearrangements. Longitudinal samples were available for about 30% of the 86 trial participants. Cryopreserved peripheral blood mononuclear cells were obtained prior to treatment, at the time of response, and at either disease progression or sustained remission. All remission and progressive disease samples were collected while patients were still receiving ibrutinib. What the study reported, not specific to this receptor: Public clonotypes were rare and either contracted or stayed stable during treatment, and the rise in clonality at ibrutinib response reflected the expansion of private clonotypes. Sustained-remission and progressing patients did not have matched sampling times, and lymph node repertoires were not examined. Baseline clonality exceeded that of age-matched healthy donors and correlated strongly with circulating CD8+ T-cell counts. Clonality increased at ibrutinib response, stayed stable in sustained remission, and fell back toward baseline at progression.

Note on this clone: What this receptor recognizes is not known. No per-base quality is available; no much larger clone lies one base away.

This sample's time point label indicates: approximately 11 months on ibrutinib. For TCR beta library preparation, approximately 2.2 micrograms of genomic DNA were isolated from cryopreserved PBMCs. Longitudinal blood samples from CLL patients receiving ibrutinib monotherapy were subjected to high-throughput TCR beta sequencing. The patients took part in an open-label, single-center phase 2 trial of ibrutinib monotherapy. The germline V gene (reference sequence) yields GTSNPN for CDR1 and SVGIG for CDR2. Reading from cysteine to phenylalanine, the CDR3 counts 15 amino acids. This entry keeps only the CDR3 DNA: 45 bases, framed from base 1. Trimming at the junction amounts to 3 bases on V and 1 base on J, and the germline ends lie 13 bases apart. Each clonotype received, on average, around 10x coverage in deep resolution sequencing performed on a MiSeq, where the target depth lay between 1 in 1 million and 1 in 200,000 T cells. TCR beta libraries were generated with the immunoSEQ hsTCRB Kit. The authors' analysis ran thus. The data were analyzed with ImmunoSEQ Analyzer and ImmunoSEQ Data Assistant, and V, D and J gene assignments followed IMGT definitions. Clonality, which ranges from 0 to 1, was calculated as one minus the normalized Shannon entropy of productive rearrangement frequencies. Only overrepresented clonotypes making up at least 0.05% of each patient's repertoire were included in the public clonotype analysis. Roughly 12 age-matched healthy donor repertoires from immuneACCESS were used as controls for clonality. The clones in this table, taken by TCRdb from immuneACCESS, are in-frame only. Not every clone is retained; where verified, under half of the shortfall comes from an unresolved V gene, and the cause of the rest is unknown. The DNA was the basis for D and trimming; V, J and clone size are from that table. The sample yields about 200,000 clones; roughly 79% were counted once. The top ten clones comprise roughly 11% of the sample.

This clonotype was obtained from a human donor with chronic lymphocytic leukemia. The input for sequencing was PBMCs, taken after 12 months of ibrutinib treatment. Here the chain combines TRBV30 and TRBJ1-3; D gene: possibly TRBD1, on 5 matching bases. The DNA sequence is TGTGCCTGGAGACCCCCCAGGGCGTCTGGAAACACCATATATTTT. Translated, it gives CAWRPPRASGNTIYF.